Listed below are T cell receptor beta chains from one sample, sequenced in a study of cytomegalovirus exposure and HLA in healthy donors. Here immunoSEQ multiplex PCR was the method, and the copy in TCRdb shows in-frame clones only, minus some. The data hold about 40,000 clones, with 60% to 75% observed a single time. Sequencing was carried out using PBMCs. The receptors were gathered from a man between 35 and 55 years old in good health and CMV-seronegative. Both conserved end residues are part of each CDR3. D genes are given only for firm matches. Size is omitted from some rows. Given values are once, few, many or a class for expanded clones.

clone size: NA
V gene: TRBV5-6
J gene: TRBJ1-6
D gene: NA
CDR3 protein: CASSLRGYNSPLHF

clone size: once
V gene: TRBV30
J gene: TRBJ2-5
D gene: TRBD1
CDR3 protein: CAWERQGLQETQYF

clone size: NA
V gene: TRBV5-8
J gene: TRBJ1-2
D gene: TRBD1
CDR3 protein: CASSFGTGGPYGYTF

clone size: once
V gene: TRBV4-2
J gene: TRBJ1-6
D gene: NA
CDR3 protein: CASSPGPLGGQATPLHF

clone size: NA
V gene: TRBV7-9
J gene: TRBJ2-3
D gene: NA
CDR3 protein: CASRRTLGTDTQYF

clone size: NA
V gene: TRBV11-1
J gene: TRBJ2-3
D gene: NA
CDR3 protein: CASSLNSVGRSTDTQYF

clone size: NA
V gene: TRBV4-2
J gene: TRBJ2-2
D gene: TRBD2
CDR3 protein: CASSQSSGGANTGELFF

clone size: NA
V gene: TRBV30
J gene: TRBJ1-6
D gene: NA
CDR3 protein: CAWRGSLRNSPLHF

clone size: NA
V gene: TRBV9
J gene: TRBJ2-2
D gene: TRBD2
CDR3 protein: CASSVGDSGETANTGELFF

clone size: NA
V gene: TRBV7-2
J gene: TRBJ2-2
D gene: NA
CDR3 protein: CASSRFGELFF

clone size: NA
V gene: TRBV7-2
J gene: TRBJ2-3
D gene: NA
CDR3 protein: CASSLLAGLADTQYF

clone size: NA
V gene: TRBV5-4
J gene: TRBJ2-3
D gene: TRBD2
CDR3 protein: CASTGLGGGGTDTQYF

clone size: NA
V gene: TRBV9
J gene: TRBJ2-7
D gene: NA
CDR3 protein: CASSPRDSLYEQYF

clone size: NA
V gene: TRBV7-2
J gene: TRBJ1-5
D gene: NA
CDR3 protein: CASSLTTGNQPQHF

clone size: NA
V gene: TRBV5-1
J gene: TRBJ2-3
D gene: TRBD2
CDR3 protein: CASSLGLAGGVPDTQYF

clone size: NA
V gene: TRBV5-4
J gene: TRBJ2-7
D gene: TRBD1
CDR3 protein: CASSRDRVDEQYF

clone size: NA
V gene: TRBV19
J gene: TRBJ2-7
D gene: NA
CDR3 protein: CASKEGDSGVYEQYF

clone size: NA
V gene: TRBV6-4
J gene: TRBJ1-5
D gene: NA
CDR3 protein: CASIAGGRGNQPQHF

clone size: NA
V gene: TRBV30
J gene: TRBJ1-6
D gene: TRBD1
CDR3 protein: CAWRQGWSPLHF

clone size: NA
V gene: TRBV6-5
J gene: TRBJ1-3
D gene: TRBD1
CDR3 protein: CASSYTRQGAGNTIYF

clone size: NA
V gene: TRBV15
J gene: TRBJ2-1
D gene: TRBD2
CDR3 protein: CATSRDGGAWNEQFF

clone size: NA
V gene: TRBV13
J gene: TRBJ1-6
D gene: NA
CDR3 protein: CASSSGQRNSPLHF

clone size: NA
V gene: TRBV25-1
J gene: TRBJ2-2
D gene: TRBD2
CDR3 protein: CASSERGGRTGELFF

clone size: NA
V gene: TRBV20-1
J gene: TRBJ1-2
D gene: NA
CDR3 protein: CSASVNYGYTF

clone size: NA
V gene: TRBV30
J gene: TRBJ1-3
D gene: TRBD1
CDR3 protein: CAWDRAISGNTIYF